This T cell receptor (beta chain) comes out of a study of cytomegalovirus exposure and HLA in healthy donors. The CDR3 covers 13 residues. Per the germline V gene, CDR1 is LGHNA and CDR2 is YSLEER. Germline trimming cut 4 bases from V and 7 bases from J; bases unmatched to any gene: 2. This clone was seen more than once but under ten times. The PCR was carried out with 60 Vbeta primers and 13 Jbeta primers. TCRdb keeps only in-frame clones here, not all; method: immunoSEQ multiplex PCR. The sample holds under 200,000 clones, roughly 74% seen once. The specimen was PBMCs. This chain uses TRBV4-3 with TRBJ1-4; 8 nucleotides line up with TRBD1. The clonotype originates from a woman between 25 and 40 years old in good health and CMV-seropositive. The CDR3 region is CASSPDRAEKLFF. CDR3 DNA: TGCGCCAGCAGCCCGGACAGGGCTGAAAAACTGTTTTTT.